This TCR beta chain comes out of a study of blood T cell repertoires in COVID-19. Turning to the study itself: Samples of COVID-19 (acute and convalescent) were obtained from the United States, Italy and Spain.

This CDR3 is built from 14 residues. Germline loops: CDR1 SGHNT, CDR2 YYREEE (reference sequence). The germline V and J ends were trimmed by 2 bases and 7 bases, with 12 bases remaining between them. In the authors' workflow: Estimation of nucleated cell counts was performed using reference gene primer amplification. Profiled with immunoSEQ multiplex PCR; TCRdb holds only in-frame clones, not every one. D and trimming come from the DNA, and the V and J calls and clone size come from that table. The sample holds more than 400,000 clones, around 90% seen once. Individuals drawn from some 25 US areas were about 18 to 100 years old. Cohort assignment relied on participant-reported clinical history.

The chain links TRBV5-4 to TRBJ2-2, with D possibly TRBD2 on 7 matching bases. Sequenced material: PBMCs or T cells enriched from blood (not recorded which). The receptor was isolated from a woman aged 18 to 35 who had recovered from COVID-19. This CDR3 is CASSFAGASGELFF. The CDR3, as DNA: TGTGCCAGCAGCTTCGCGGGGGCGAGCGGGGAGCTGTTTTTT. The full variable domain, rest sourced from reference TRBV5-4 and TRBJ2-2, is ETGVTQSPTHLIKTRGQQVTLRCSSQSGHNTVSWYQQALGQGPQFIFQYYREEENGRGNFPPRFSGLQFPNYSSELNVNALELDDSALYLCASSFAGASGELFFGEGSRLTVL.